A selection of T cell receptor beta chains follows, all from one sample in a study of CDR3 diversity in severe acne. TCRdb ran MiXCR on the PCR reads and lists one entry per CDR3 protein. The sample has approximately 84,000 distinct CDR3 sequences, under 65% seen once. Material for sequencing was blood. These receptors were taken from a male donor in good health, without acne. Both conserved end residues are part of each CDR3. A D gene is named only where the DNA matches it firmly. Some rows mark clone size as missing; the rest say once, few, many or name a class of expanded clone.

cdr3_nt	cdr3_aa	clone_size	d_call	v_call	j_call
TGTGCCAGCAGTTCCTCCGGGACAGGAGGCGGTCTCGGCTATGGCTACACCTTC	CASSSSGTGGGLGYGYTF	many	TRBD1	TRBV28	TRBJ1-2
TGTGCCAGCAGCGCCAGCAGCTACGGGACTAGCAGTGAGCAGTTCTTC	CASSASSYGTSSEQFF	.	TRBD2	TRBV9	TRBJ2-1
TGCGCCAGCAGCTGGAGGGCTAGCGGGAGCTCCTACGAGCAGTACTTC	CASSWRASGSSYEQYF	.	TRBD2	TRBV5-1	TRBJ2-7
TGTGCCAGCAGTCTTGAAACAGATACCTATGGCTACACCATATATTTT	CASSLETDTYGYTIYF	.	.	TRBV6-1	TRBJ1-3
TGCAGTGCGAAGGTCGGGCTAGCGAACTACGAGCAGTACTTC	CSAKVGLANYEQYF	.	.	TRBV20-1	TRBJ2-7
TGTGCCAGCAGCCCCACCGGGACTAGCGATGAGCAGTTCTTC	CASSPTGTSDEQFF	.	TRBD2	TRBV7-3	TRBJ2-1
TGTGCCAGCAGTGAAGCGGCCCGAGAGCACTATGGCTACACCTTC	CASSEAAREHYGYTF	.	.	TRBV2	TRBJ1-2
TGCAGTGCTAAGGGGTCGGGTACCACTGAAGCTTTCTTT	CSAKGSGTTEAFF	.	.	TRBV20-1	TRBJ1-1
TGTGCCAGCAGCTCTACCGGGACAGGGGGCTCCGAGCAGTACTTC	CASSSTGTGGSEQYF	.	TRBD1	TRBV9	TRBJ2-7
TGTGCCACCCGACGAGGACAGCCAAACTATGGCTACACCTTC	CATRRGQPNYGYTF	once	.	TRBV24-1	TRBJ1-2
TGTGCCAGCAGTTCAGTGTCGTCCGAGAATCAGCCCCAGCATTTT	CASSSVSSENQPQHF	.	.	TRBV5-1	TRBJ1-5
TGTGCCAGCAGCCTGGACAGGGCGCGGTCACCCCTCCACTTT	CASSLDRARSPLHF	.	TRBD1	TRBV7-9	TRBJ1-6
TGTGCCACCAGTGGAGGCAATCAGCCCCAGCATTTT	CATSGGNQPQHF	.	.	TRBV24-1	TRBJ1-5